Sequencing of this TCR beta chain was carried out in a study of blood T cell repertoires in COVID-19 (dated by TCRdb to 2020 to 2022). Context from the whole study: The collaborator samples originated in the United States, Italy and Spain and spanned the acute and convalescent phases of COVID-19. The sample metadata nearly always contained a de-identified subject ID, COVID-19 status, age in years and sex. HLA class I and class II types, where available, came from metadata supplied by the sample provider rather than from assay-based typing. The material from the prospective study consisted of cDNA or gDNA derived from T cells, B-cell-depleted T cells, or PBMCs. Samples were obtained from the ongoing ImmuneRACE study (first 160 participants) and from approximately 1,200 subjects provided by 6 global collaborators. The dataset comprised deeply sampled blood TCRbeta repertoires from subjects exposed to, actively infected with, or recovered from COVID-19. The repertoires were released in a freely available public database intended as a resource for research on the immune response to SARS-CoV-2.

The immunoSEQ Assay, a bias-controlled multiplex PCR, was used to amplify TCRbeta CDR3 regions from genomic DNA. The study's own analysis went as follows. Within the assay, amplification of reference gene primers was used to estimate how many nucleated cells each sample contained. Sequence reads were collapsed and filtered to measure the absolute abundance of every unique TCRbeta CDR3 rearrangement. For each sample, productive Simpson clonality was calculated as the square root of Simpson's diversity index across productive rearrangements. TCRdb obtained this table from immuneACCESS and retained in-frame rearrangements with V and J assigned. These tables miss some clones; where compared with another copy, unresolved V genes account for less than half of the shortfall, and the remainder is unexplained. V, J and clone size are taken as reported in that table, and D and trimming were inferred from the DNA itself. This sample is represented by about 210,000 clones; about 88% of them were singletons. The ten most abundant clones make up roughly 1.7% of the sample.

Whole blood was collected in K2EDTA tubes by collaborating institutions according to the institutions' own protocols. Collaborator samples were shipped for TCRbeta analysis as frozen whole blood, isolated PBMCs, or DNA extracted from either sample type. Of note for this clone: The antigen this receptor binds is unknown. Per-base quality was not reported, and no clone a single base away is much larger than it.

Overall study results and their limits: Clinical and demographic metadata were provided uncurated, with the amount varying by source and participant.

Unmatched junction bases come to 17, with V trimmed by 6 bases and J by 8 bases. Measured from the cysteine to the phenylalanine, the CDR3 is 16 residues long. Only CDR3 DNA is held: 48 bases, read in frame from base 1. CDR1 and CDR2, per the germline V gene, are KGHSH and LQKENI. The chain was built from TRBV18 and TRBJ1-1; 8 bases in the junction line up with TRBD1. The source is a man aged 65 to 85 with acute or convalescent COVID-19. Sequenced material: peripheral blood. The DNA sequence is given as TGTGCCAGCTCTCCGGGTTCTTGGACAGGGAGGCGAGAAGCTTTCTTT. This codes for CASSPGSWTGRREAFF.